This paragraph reports one T cell receptor beta chain. This record belongs to a study of blood T cells in healthy people across ages. For the second PCR, which ran for about 6 to 11 cycles, a sample-barcoded 5' primer and a J-beta primer mix were used. TCRdb ran MiXCR on the 5' RACE reads and lists one entry per CDR3 protein. The top ten hold around 3.6% of the sample, which has approximately 800,000 distinct CDR3 sequences, 25% seen once. This CDR3 has 13 residues. CDR1 is KGHDR and CDR2 is SFDVKD in the germline V gene. These records were also assigned to another study, of T cells of mothers and their children.

The TCR originated in a boy younger than 18 in good health. Sequencing used blood. The chain has TRBV24-1 and TRBJ2-1; tentative D call: TRBD2 (5 bases). Gene TRBJ2-5 matches the end of the DNA better, so the J call may be wrong. The CDR3 spells CATSEGVGETQYF. DNA of the CDR3: TGTGCCACCAGTGAGGGAGTAGGGGAGACCCAGTACTTC.